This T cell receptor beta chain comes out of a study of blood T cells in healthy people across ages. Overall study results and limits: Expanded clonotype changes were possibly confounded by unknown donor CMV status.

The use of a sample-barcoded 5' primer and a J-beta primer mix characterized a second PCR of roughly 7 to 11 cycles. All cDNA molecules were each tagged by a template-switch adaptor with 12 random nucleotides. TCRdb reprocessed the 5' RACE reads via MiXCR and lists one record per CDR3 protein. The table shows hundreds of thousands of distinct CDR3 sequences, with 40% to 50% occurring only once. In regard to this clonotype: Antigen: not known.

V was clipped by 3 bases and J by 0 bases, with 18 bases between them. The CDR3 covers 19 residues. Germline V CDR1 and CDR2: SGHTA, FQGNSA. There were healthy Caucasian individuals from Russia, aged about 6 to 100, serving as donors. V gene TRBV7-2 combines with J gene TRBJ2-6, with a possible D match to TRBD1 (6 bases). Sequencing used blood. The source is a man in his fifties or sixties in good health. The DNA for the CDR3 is TGTGCCAGCAGCTTGAACAGGGTTGTGGGTGACTCTGGGGCCAACGTCCTGACTTTC. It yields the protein CASSLNRVVGDSGANVLTF.